This TCR beta chain was captured by sequencing in a study of T-cell reconstitution after alpha-beta-depleted transplantation in children. The CDR3 contains 14 residues. Trimming took 6 bases from V and 4 from J, leaving 15 bases between them. Using unique molecular identifiers, the investigators prepared the TCRbeta library. TCRdb re-called the PCR reads with MiXCR, one entry per CDR3 protein. The table lists about 980,000 distinct CDR3 sequences, roughly 29% of them singletons. With respect to this clonotype: Its antigen is not known.

Study-wide results and limits: Surviving recipient cells, namely T cells and thymic progenitors, were the source of high day-60 TCRbeta diversity in some patients. Reported findings indicate that, about two months after transplant, alpha-beta T cells came from several hundred expanded clones, which were derived from non-depleted graft cells. By one year post-transplant, T-cell counts and diversity largely arose from T cells that were newly produced.

The sample in question was PBMCs, mostly from graft donor cells, obtained 360 days after TCRalphabeta/CD19-depleted stem cell transplant. The TCR sequence derives from a boy younger than two who had a stem cell transplant for SCID, so the T cells may come from the graft donor. The chain uses TRBV12-3 or TRBV12-4 and TRBJ1-1, with D possibly TRBD1 on 6 matching bases. For the CDR3, the DNA is TGTGCCAGCAGCCCCGGGGACATTCCCACTGAAGCTTTCTTT. This sequence encodes CASSPGDIPTEAFF.